These 2 T cell receptor beta chains were sequenced from one sample in a study of T cells in Graves' hyperthyroidism and ophthalmopathy. What was amplified from RNA transcripts were TCR beta CDR3 regions. The study used the HTBI primer set for a first-round RT-PCR of the TCR CDR3. TCRdb passed the multiplex PCR reads through MiXCR, listing each CDR3 protein once. Counted here are roughly 500,000 distinct CDR3 sequences, approximately 15% occurring once; the ten biggest clones make up around 5.4%. The sequencing sample was made of blood. The receptors originated from a woman in her twenties or thirties with Graves' hyperthyroidism that later progressed to Graves' ophthalmopathy.

The chain combines TRBV7-3 with TRBJ2-1; tentatively, D is TRBD1 or TRBD2 (5 bases each). This CDR3 spans 14 amino acids. CDR1 is SGHTA, CDR2 FQGTGA, per germline. V was pared by 4 bases and J by 6 bases, with 13 bases between. This CDR3 is CASSSPGTPNEQFF. The CDR3 nucleotides read TGTGCCAGCAGCTCGCCAGGGACGCCCAATGAGCAGTTCTTC. Full variable domain (missing parts from reference TRBV7-3 and TRBJ2-1): GAGVSQTPSNKVTEKGKYVELRCDPISGHTALYWYRQSLGQGPEFLIYFQGTGAADDSGLPNDRFFAVRPEGSVSTLKIQRTERGDSAVYLCASSSPGTPNEQFFGPGTRLTVL.

The chain links TRBV28 to TRBJ2-7; D might be TRBD1 (6 bases). From germline, CDR1 is MDHEN and CDR2 SYDVKM. Trimming took 6 bases from V and 2 from J, leaving 17 bases between them. The CDR3 is 15 amino acids. The CDR3 reads CASRTSGALTYEQYF. CDR3 nucleotides: TGTGCCAGCAGGACCTCAGGGGCCCTTACCTACGAGCAGTACTTC.